The rows below give T cell receptor beta chains drawn from one sample of a study of lymphopenia after photon versus proton radiotherapy. TCRdb keeps only in-frame clones here, not all; method: immunoSEQ multiplex PCR. The data contain 70,000 or so clones, around 93% of them singletons. Material: peripheral blood, obtained from a patient treated with photon-based radiotherapy. These receptors were obtained from a woman in her forties with cholangiocarcinoma. Each CDR3 is given with its conserved first and last residue. A D gene is named only where the DNA matches it firmly. Not every row has a clone size; where given, it reads once, few, many or a size class.

>TRBD1|TRBV7-9|TRBJ1-4|-
TGTGCCAGCAGCCCCGGGACAGCAACTAATGAAAAACTGTTTTTT
CASSPGTATNEKLFF
>-|TRBV5-1|TRBJ2-3|-
TGCGCCAGCAGCTTGGCGGCCAGTAGCACAGATACGCAGTATTTT
CASSLAASSTDTQYF
>TRBD1|TRBV27|TRBJ2-7|-
TGTGCCAGCAGGATTGCAGGGGGCCCAAGCTCCTACGAGCAGTACTTC
CASRIAGGPSSYEQYF
>-|TRBV6-5|TRBJ1-2|-
TGTGCCAGCAGGAAACAGGGCTTTAACTATGGCTACACCTTC
CASRKQGFNYGYTF
>-|TRBV4-1|TRBJ2-3|-
TGCGCCAGCAGCTCGCGCCGGGACCCCTTAACAGATACGCAGTATTTT
CASSSRRDPLTDTQYF
>-|TRBV6-5|TRBJ1-2|once
TGTGCCAGCAGCACCGGTAGGGGGTATAGCTATGGCTACACCTTC
CASSTGRGYSYGYTF
>-|TRBV4-1|TRBJ2-2|once
TGCGCCAGCAGCCGGGCCGGGGAGCTGTTTTTT
CASSRAGELFF
>-|TRBV10-2|TRBJ2-1|-
TGCGCCAGCAGTCCCTATGATGAGCAGTTCTTC
CASSPYDEQFF
>TRBD2|TRBV6-6|TRBJ2-2|-
TGTGCCAGCAGTTTTAGCGGGAGTAGTGTAGCCGGGGAGCTGTTTTTT
CASSFSGSSVAGELFF
>TRBD1|TRBV9|TRBJ2-3|-
TGTGCCAGCAGCGTAACAGGGGGCGGGCCAGATACGCAGTATTTT
CASSVTGGGPDTQYF
>TRBD1|TRBV27|TRBJ2-3|-
TGTGCCACCCGGAGCACAGGGGGGACAGATACGCAGTATTTT
CATRSTGGTDTQYF
>-|TRBV5-1|TRBJ1-2|once
TGCGCCAGCAGCGACGGACGGGGCTATGGCTACACCTTC
CASSDGRGYGYTF
>-|TRBV19|TRBJ2-4|-
TGTGCCAGTAGTATAGAGAGGCAGGGGAACAACATTCAGTACTTC
CASSIERQGNNIQYF
>TRBD1|TRBV10-3|TRBJ1-1|-
TGTGCCATCAGTGAACGACAGGGGTTTAACACTGAAGCTTTCTTT
CAISERQGFNTEAFF
>TRBD1|TRBV10-2|TRBJ1-2|-
TGCGCCAGCAGTGGAGGACAGGGTGCGGGGGGCTACACCTTC
CASSGGQGAGGYTF
>-|TRBV15|TRBJ1-6|-
TGTGCCACCAGCAGAGAGGAGGGGACGGGTTCACCCCTCCACTTT
CATSREEGTGSPLHF
>-|TRBV28|TRBJ2-6|-
TGTGCCAGCAGTATCCGGCGGGTGCCTGGGGCCAACGTCCTGACTTTC
CASSIRRVPGANVLTF
>-|TRBV6-6|TRBJ2-1|-
TGTGCCAGCAGTTACTCAGGGGTTACCTACAATGAGCAGTTCTTC
CASSYSGVTYNEQFF
>TRBD1|TRBV6-5|TRBJ1-4|-
TGTGCCAGCACCCGGACAGGGGGGCCGGAAAAACTGTTTTTT
CASTRTGGPEKLFF
>-|TRBV29-1|TRBJ2-1|-
TGCAGCGTTGATAAGCGACTCTCCTACAATGAGCAGTTCTTC
CSVDKRLSYNEQFF
>-|TRBV28|TRBJ1-1|-
TGTGCCAGCCGGGACGGGAACACTGAAGCTTTCTTT
CASRDGNTEAFF
>TRBD1|TRBV5-1|TRBJ2-5|-
TGCGCCAGCAGCTTGGAATCGGGACAGGGATACGAGACCCAGTACTTC
CASSLESGQGYETQYF
>-|TRBV25-1|TRBJ2-6|once
TGTGCCAGCAGTGAATACCCCCCAGGGTCCTCTGGGGCCAACGTCCTGACTTTC
CASSEYPPGSSGANVLTF